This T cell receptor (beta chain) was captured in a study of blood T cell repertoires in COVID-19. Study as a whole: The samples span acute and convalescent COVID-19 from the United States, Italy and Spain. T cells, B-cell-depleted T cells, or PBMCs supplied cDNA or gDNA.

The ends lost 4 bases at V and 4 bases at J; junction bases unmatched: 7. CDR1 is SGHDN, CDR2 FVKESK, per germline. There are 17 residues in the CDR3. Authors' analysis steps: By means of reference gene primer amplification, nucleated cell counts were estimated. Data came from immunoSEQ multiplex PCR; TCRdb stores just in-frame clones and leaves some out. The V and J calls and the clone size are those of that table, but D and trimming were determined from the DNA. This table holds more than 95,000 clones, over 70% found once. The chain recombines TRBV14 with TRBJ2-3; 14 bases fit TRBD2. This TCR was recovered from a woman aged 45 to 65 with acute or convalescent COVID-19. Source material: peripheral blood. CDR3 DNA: TGTGCCAGCAGCCTGAAACGGACTAGCGGGGGGTCAGATACGCAGTATTTT. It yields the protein CASSLKRTSGGSDTQYF.